Listed here is a single TCR beta chain. Libraries were prepared by immunoSEQ multiplex PCR; TCRdb keeps only in-frame clonotypes and omits some of them. Its listing shows some 7,000 clones. The data belong to a study of synovial regulatory T cells in juvenile arthritis. Per germline, CDR1 SGHTS and CDR2 YDEGEE. This CDR3 spans 16 amino acids. No DNA is recorded. The sequenced material came from Treg cells from blood. Subset: remaining (HLA-DR-negative) circulating blood Treg cells. The receptor's source is a donor younger than 35 with juvenile idiopathic arthritis. The V and J genes are TRBV5-8 and TRBJ1-4; TCRdb gives TRBD1 as the D gene, but with no DNA this cannot be confirmed. CDR3 loop: CASSLGLGVPNEKLFF.